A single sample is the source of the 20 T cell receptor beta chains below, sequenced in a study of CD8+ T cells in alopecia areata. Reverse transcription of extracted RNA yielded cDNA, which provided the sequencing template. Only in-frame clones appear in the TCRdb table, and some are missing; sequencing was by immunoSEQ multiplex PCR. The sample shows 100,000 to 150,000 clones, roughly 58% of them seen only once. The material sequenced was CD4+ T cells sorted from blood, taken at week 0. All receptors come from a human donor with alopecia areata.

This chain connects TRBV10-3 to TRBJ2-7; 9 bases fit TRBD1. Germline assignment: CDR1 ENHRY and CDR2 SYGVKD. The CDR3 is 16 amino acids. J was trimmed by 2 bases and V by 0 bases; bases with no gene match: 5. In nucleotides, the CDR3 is TGTGCCATCAGTGAGTCGAATGGGACAGGGACCTACGAGCAGTACTTC. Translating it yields CAISESNGTGTYEQYF.

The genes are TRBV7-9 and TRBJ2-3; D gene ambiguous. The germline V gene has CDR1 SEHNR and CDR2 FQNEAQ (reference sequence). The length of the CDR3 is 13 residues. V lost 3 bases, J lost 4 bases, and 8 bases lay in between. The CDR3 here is CASSFIVADTQYF. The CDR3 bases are TGTGCCAGCAGCTTCATAGTGGCAGATACGCAGTATTTT.

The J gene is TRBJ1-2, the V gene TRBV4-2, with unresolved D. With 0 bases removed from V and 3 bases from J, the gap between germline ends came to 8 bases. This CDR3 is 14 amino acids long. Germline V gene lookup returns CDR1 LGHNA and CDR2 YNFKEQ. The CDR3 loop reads CASSQDGLDYGYTF. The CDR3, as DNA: TGTGCCAGCAGCCAAGATGGCCTAGACTATGGCTACACCTTC.

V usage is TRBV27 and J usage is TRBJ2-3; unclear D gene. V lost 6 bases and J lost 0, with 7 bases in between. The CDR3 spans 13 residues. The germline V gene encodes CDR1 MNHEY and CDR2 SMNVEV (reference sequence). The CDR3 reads CASSSQSTDTQYF. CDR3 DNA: TGTGCCAGCAGCTCTCAAAGCACAGATACGCAGTATTTT.

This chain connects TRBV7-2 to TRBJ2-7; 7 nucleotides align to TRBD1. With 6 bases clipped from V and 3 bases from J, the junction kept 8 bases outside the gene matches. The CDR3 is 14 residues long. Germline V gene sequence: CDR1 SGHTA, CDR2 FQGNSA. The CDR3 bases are TGTGCCAGCAGTTATACAGGGGACAGCTACGAGCAGTACTTC. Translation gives CASSYTGDSYEQYF.

The CDR3 sequence is CASSPQRATQETQYF. The DNA for the CDR3 is TGTGCCAGCAGCCCTCAGAGAGCGACCCAAGAGACCCAGTACTTC. The chain uses TRBV7-6 and TRBJ2-5; D uncertain. Germline CDR1 SGHVS, CDR2 FNYEAQ. CDR3 length: 15 amino acids. Trimming took 5 bases from V and 1 from J, leaving 14 bases between them.

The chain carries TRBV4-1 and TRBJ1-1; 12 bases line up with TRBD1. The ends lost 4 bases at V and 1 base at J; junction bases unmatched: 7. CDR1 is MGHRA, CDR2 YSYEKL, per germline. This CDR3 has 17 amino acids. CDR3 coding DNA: TGCGCCAGCAGCCCCGGGACAGGGGGCGCGAGGAACACTGAAGCTTTCTTT. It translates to CASSPGTGGARNTEAFF.

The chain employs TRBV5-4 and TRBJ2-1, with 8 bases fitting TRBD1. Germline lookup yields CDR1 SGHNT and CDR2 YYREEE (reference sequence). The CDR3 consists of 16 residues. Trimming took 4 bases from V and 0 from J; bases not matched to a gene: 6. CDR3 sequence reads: CASSPDRESSYNEQFF. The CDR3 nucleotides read TGTGCCAGCAGCCCGGACAGGGAGAGCTCCTACAATGAGCAGTTCTTC.

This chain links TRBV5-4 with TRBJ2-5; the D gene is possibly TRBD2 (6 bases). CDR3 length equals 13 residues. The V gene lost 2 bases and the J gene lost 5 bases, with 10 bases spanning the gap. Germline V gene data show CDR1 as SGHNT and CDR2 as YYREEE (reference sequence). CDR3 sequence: CASSFRRGETQYF. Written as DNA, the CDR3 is TGTGCCAGCAGCTTTAGGAGGGGCGAGACCCAGTACTTC.

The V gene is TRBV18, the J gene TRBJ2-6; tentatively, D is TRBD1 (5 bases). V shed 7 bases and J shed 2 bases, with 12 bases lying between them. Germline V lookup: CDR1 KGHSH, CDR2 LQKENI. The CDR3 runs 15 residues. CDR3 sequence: CASFQGPAGANVLTF. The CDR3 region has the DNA TGTGCCAGCTTTCAGGGTCCGGCTGGGGCCAACGTCCTGACTTTC.

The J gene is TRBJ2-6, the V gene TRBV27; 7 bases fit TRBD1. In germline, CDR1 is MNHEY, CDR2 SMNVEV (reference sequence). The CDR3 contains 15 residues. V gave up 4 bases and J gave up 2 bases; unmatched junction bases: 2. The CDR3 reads CASSYTGAGANVLTF. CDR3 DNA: TGTGCCAGCAGTTACACAGGGGCTGGGGCCAACGTCCTGACTTTC.

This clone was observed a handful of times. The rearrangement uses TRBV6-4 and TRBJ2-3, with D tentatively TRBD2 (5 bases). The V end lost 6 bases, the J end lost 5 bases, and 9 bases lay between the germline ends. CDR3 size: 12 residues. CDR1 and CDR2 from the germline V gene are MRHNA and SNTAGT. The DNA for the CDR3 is TGTGCCAGCAGCGATGAGGGAGATACGCAGTATTTT. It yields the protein CASSDEGDTQYF.

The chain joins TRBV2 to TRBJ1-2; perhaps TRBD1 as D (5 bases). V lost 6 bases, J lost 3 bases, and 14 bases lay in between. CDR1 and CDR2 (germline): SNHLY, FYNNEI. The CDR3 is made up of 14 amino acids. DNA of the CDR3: TGTGCCAGCAGCGCAGACAGAGCCCACTATGGCTACACCTTC. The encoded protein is CASSADRAHYGYTF. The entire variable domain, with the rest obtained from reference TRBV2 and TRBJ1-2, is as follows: EPEVTQTPSHQVTQMGQEVILRCVPISNHLYFYWYRQILGQKVEFLVSFYNNEISEKSEIFDDQFSVERPDGSNFTLKIRSTKLEDSAMYFCASSADRAHYGYTFGSGTRLTVV.

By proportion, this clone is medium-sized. The DNA for the CDR3 is TGTGCCAGCAGTTTTTGGGGACTAGCGGGAGGCCCCGGGGAGCTGTTTTTT. Translating gives CASSFWGLAGGPGELFF. This chain uses TRBV28 with TRBJ2-2; TRBD2 agrees at 15 bases. V was pared by 3 bases and J by 6 bases, with 5 bases of the junction left unmatched. CDR3 length: 17 residues. Germline lookup yields CDR1 MDHEN and CDR2 SYDVKM.

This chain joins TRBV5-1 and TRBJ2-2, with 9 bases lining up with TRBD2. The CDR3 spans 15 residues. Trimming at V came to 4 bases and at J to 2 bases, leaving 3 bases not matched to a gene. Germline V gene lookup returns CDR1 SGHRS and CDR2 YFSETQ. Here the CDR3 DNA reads TGCGCCAGCAGCATTAGCGGGGGCAACACCGGGGAGCTGTTTTTT. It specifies CASSISGGNTGELFF.

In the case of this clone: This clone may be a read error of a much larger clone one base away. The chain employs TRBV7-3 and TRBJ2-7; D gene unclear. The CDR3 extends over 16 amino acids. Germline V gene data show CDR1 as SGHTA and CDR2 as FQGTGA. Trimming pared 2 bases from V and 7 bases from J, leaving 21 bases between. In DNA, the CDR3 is TGTGCCAGCAGCTTAGCCCCCATAGGCCCGGGCAATGAGCAGTACTTC. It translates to CASSLAPIGPGNEQYF.

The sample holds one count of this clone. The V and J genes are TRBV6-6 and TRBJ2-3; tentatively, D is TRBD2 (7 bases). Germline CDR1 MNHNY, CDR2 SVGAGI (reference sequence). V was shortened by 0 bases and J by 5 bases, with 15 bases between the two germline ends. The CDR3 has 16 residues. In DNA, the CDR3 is TGTGCCAGCAGTTACTCTCGTGGGGGGGGCATAGATACGCAGTATTTT. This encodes CASSYSRGGGIDTQYF.

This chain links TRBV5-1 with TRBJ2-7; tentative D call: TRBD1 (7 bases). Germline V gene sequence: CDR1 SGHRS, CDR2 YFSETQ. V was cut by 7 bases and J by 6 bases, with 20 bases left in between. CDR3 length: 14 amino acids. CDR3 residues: CASGRKTGEVEQYF. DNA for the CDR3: TGCGCCAGCGGACGAAAAACAGGGGAGGTCGAGCAGTACTTC.

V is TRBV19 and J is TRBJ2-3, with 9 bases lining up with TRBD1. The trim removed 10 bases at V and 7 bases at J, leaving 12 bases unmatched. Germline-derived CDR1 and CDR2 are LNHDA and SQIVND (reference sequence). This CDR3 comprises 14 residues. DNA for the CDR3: TGTGCCACCTCAACCGGGACAGGGCCACATACGCAGTATTTT. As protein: CATSTGTGPHTQYF.

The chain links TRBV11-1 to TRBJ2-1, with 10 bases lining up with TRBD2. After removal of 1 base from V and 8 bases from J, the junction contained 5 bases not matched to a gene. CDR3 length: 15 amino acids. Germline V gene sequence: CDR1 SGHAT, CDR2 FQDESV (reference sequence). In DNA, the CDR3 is TGTGCCAGCAGCTTAGGTAGCGGGAGGATGGATGAGCAGTTCTTC. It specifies CASSLGSGRMDEQFF.